This is a list of T cell receptor beta chains from one sample in a study of blood T cell repertoires in COVID-19. Some clones are missing from TCRdb's copy, which holds only in-frame ones; the method was immunoSEQ multiplex PCR. The table lists a few hundred thousand clones, 88% of them singletons. Material: peripheral blood. The receptors shown here come from a woman between 50 and 59 years old with active or convalescent COVID-19. Both conserved end residues are part of each CDR3. A D gene is named only where the DNA matches it firmly. Expanded clones get a size class; other rows say once, few or many, or leave the size out.

TRBV27,-,TRBJ2-2,-,TGTGCCAGCAGTTTAATGCGATCCGGGGAGCTGTTTTTT,CASSLMRSGELFF
TRBV6-2/TRBV6-3,-,TRBJ2-3,-,TGTGCCAGCAGTTTCATCTCAGGGACAGATACGCAGTATTTT,CASSFISGTDTQYF
TRBV30,-,TRBJ1-3,-,TGTGCCTGGAGTAGGAGGTTATCCATATATTTT,CAWSRRLSIYF
TRBV27,-,TRBJ1-2,TRBD1,TGTGCCAGCAGCTTGGGACAGTCCTATGGCTACACCTTC,CASSLGQSYGYTF
TRBV19,once,TRBJ1-1,TRBD1,TGTGCCAGTAGTACCACAGGGGGAGTAACTGAAGCTTTCTTT,CASSTTGGVTEAFF
TRBV5-1,once,TRBJ1-4,TRBD1,TGCGCCAGCAGCGAACAGGGGGTTAATCTAAATGAAAAACTGTTTTTT,CASSEQGVNLNEKLFF
TRBV19,-,TRBJ2-5,-,TGTGCCAGTACTGACGATCCGGGACAAAATACGGAGACCCAGTACTTC,CASTDDPGQNTETQYF
TRBV15,-,TRBJ2-7,TRBD1,TGTGCCACCAGCCGAAGTGGGACAGGGACCTACGAGCAGTACTTC,CATSRSGTGTYEQYF
TRBV5-6,-,TRBJ2-7,TRBD2,TGTGCCAGCAGCTACAGACTAGCGGGTTACTACGAGCAGTACTTC,CASSYRLAGYYEQYF
TRBV28,-,TRBJ1-1,-,TGTGCCAGCAACTTAAGGCGGACAGTCAACACTGAAGCTTTCTTT,CASNLRRTVNTEAFF
TRBV7-2,-,TRBJ2-5,-,TGTGCCAGCAGCGGAGGGACAGAAGAGACCCAGTACTTC,CASSGGTEETQYF
TRBV28,-,TRBJ2-7,TRBD2,TGTGCCACCGAGATTGATAAGGGACTAGCGGGAGGGCCTGCCTACGAGCAGTACTTC,CATEIDKGLAGGPAYEQYF
TRBV5-4,-,TRBJ2-5,-,TGTGCCAGCAGCTTGTCCGGGACTGAAGGAGAGACCCAGTACTTC,CASSLSGTEGETQYF
TRBV5-8,-,TRBJ1-2,-,TGTGCCAGCAGCTTGGGCGACAGATTCTATGGCTACACCTTC,CASSLGDRFYGYTF
TRBV11-2,-,TRBJ2-1,-,TGTGCCAGCAGCCTCTCATACCTAAATGAGCAGTTCTTC,CASSLSYLNEQFF
TRBV27,-,TRBJ1-2,-,TGTGCCAGCAGTTCAACGCCCCCGGGACAACGAGGGGGCTACACCTTC,CASSSTPPGQRGGYTF
TRBV18,few,TRBJ2-7,TRBD2,TGTGCCAGCTCACCACCACCTAGCGGCTCCTACGAGCAGTACTTC,CASSPPPSGSYEQYF
TRBV2,-,TRBJ1-4,-,TGTGCCAGCAAGAGGGAAAGGACAGAAAATGAAAAACTGTTTTTT,CASKRERTENEKLFF
TRBV29-1,-,TRBJ1-1,-,TGCAGCGTTGTCAAGGTAGGAGGACGGACTGAAGCTTTCTTT,CSVVKVGGRTEAFF
TRBV4-1,few,TRBJ1-4,-,TGCGCCAGCAGCCCGGGAAAGCTCGCAACTAATGAAAAACTGTTTTTT,CASSPGKLATNEKLFF
TRBV7-2,-,TRBJ1-3,-,TGTGCCAGCAGCCCAGGGCGGGGAAATCGGGGAAACACCATATATTTT,CASSPGRGNRGNTIYF
TRBV7-2,-,TRBJ1-1,-,TGTGCCAGCAGATTAACACTGAACACTGAAGCTTTCTTT,CASRLTLNTEAFF
TRBV4-2,few,TRBJ1-2,TRBD1,TGTGCCATCTGGGCAGGGGGCCTGGAAGGCTACACCTTC,CAIWAGGLEGYTF
TRBV3-1/TRBV3-2,-,TRBJ1-2,-,TGTGCCAGCAGCCAACCAGGGACTAACTATGGCTACACCTTC,CASSQPGTNYGYTF
TRBV12-3/TRBV12-4,-,TRBJ1-1,-,TGTGCCAGCATTGAACAGTTAAGGACTGAAGCTTTCTTT,CASIEQLRTEAFF
TRBV5-1,-,TRBJ1-2,TRBD1,TGCGCCAGCAGCGGGGGACAGGCTAACTATGGCTACACCTTC,CASSGGQANYGYTF
TRBV28,once,TRBJ2-7,TRBD1,TGTGCCAGCAGGGACGGACAGGGTCTAAACGAGCAGTACTTC,CASRDGQGLNEQYF
TRBV7-2,-,TRBJ2-5,TRBD2,TGTGCCAGCAGCTTAGCGTATGCGGGGGGAAGAGAGACCCAGTACTTC,CASSLAYAGGRETQYF
TRBV2,-,TRBJ2-1,TRBD1,TGTGCCACCCTGTACGGGACAGGGTCCCAAAATGAGCAGTTCTTC,CATLYGTGSQNEQFF
TRBV30,-,TRBJ1-1,-,TGTGCCTGGCTCTCCCTCGGGGCTGAAGCTTTCTTT,CAWLSLGAEAFF
TRBV7-6,once,TRBJ2-2,TRBD2,TGTGCCAGCAGGGAGAGCGGGGGGTCTTATGGGAACACCGGGGAGCTGTTTTTT,CASRESGGSYGNTGELFF
TRBV4-1,-,TRBJ1-5,TRBD1,TGCGCCAGCAGCCCCACGGACAGGGAACACCAGCCCCAGCATTTT,CASSPTDREHQPQHF
TRBV20-1,-,TRBJ1-2,TRBD1,TGCAGTGCTAGTAATCCCGGGACAGGACCAAGCTATGGCTACACCTTC,CSASNPGTGPSYGYTF
TRBV4-1,-,TRBJ2-7,TRBD2,TGCGCCAGCAGCCAAGGCACCTTTACTGGGACTAGCGGGAGGTACGAGCAGTACTTC,CASSQGTFTGTSGRYEQYF
TRBV28,once,TRBJ1-2,TRBD1,TGTGCCAGCAGTCTCGGACAGGGGTATGGCTACACCTTC,CASSLGQGYGYTF
TRBV5-4,-,TRBJ2-7,-,TGTGCCAGCAGCTTGGACACCTCCTACGAGCAGTACTTC,CASSLDTSYEQYF
TRBV3-1/TRBV3-2,once,TRBJ1-3,-,TGTGCCAGCAGCCTCCGGGGGGGCGGAAGCTCTGGAAACACCATATATTTT,CASSLRGGGSSGNTIYF